A selection of T cell receptor beta chains follows, all from one sample in a study of cytomegalovirus exposure and HLA in healthy donors. The repertoire was sequenced with immunoSEQ multiplex PCR; TCRdb's copy has only in-frame clones and lacks some. This table holds roughly 190,000 clones, around three quarters found once. Sequencing was done on a sample of PBMCs. These receptors originate from a woman aged 25 to 39 in good health and CMV-seronegative. CDR3s include the opening cysteine and the closing phenylalanine or tryptophan. The order of the fields is clone size, J gene, D gene, V gene, CDR3 DNA, CDR3 protein. A D gene is named only where the DNA matches it firmly. Where a row states a size, it is once, few, many or the class of an expanded clone; other rows omit it.

abundance: .; j_gene: TRBJ2-1; d_gene: .; v_gene: TRBV7-2; CDR3nt: TGTGCCAGCAGCTTATGGGGCGGGGCGGGTGAGCAGTTCTTC; CDR3aa: CASSLWGGAGEQFF
abundance: .; j_gene: TRBJ1-4; d_gene: .; v_gene: TRBV5-4; CDR3nt: TGTGCCAGCAGCCGGGAAATGGGTGAAAAACTGTTTTTT; CDR3aa: CASSREMGEKLFF
abundance: few; j_gene: TRBJ1-6; d_gene: .; v_gene: TRBV5-4; CDR3nt: TGTGCCAGCAGACTTCAGGGAAACGGTAATTCACCCCTCCACTTT; CDR3aa: CASRLQGNGNSPLHF
abundance: .; j_gene: TRBJ2-3; d_gene: TRBD1; v_gene: TRBV7-6; CDR3nt: TGTGCCAGCAGCTCCCGGGACAGGGGAGGCGCAGATACGCAGTATTTT; CDR3aa: CASSSRDRGGADTQYF
abundance: .; j_gene: TRBJ1-1; d_gene: TRBD1; v_gene: TRBV11-1; CDR3nt: TGTGCCAGCAGCCCACAGGGGGCGGACACTGAAGCTTTCTTT; CDR3aa: CASSPQGADTEAFF
abundance: .; j_gene: TRBJ1-4; d_gene: .; v_gene: TRBV4-1; CDR3nt: TGCGCCAGCAGCCCCCAGAGCGGACCCGATGAAAAACTGTTTTTT; CDR3aa: CASSPQSGPDEKLFF
abundance: .; j_gene: TRBJ2-7; d_gene: .; v_gene: TRBV5-1; CDR3nt: TGCGCCAGCAGTACCCTCCGCGGAATCTACGAGCAGTACTTC; CDR3aa: CASSTLRGIYEQYF
abundance: .; j_gene: TRBJ1-2; d_gene: .; v_gene: TRBV9; CDR3nt: TGTGCCAGCAGCCCCGACAGGTACTATGGCTACACCTTC; CDR3aa: CASSPDRYYGYTF
abundance: .; j_gene: TRBJ2-1; d_gene: .; v_gene: TRBV2; CDR3nt: TGTGCCAGCAGTTTCCTCGCCTACAATGAGCAGTTCTTC; CDR3aa: CASSFLAYNEQFF
abundance: .; j_gene: TRBJ2-7; d_gene: TRBD2; v_gene: TRBV6-5; CDR3nt: TGTGCCAGCAGCCAAACTAGCGGGAGGGCTCACGAGCAGTACTTC; CDR3aa: CASSQTSGRAHEQYF
abundance: .; j_gene: TRBJ1-6; d_gene: .; v_gene: TRBV6-5; CDR3nt: TGTGCCAGCAGACAAGGACGGGGGGATTCACCCCTCCACTTT; CDR3aa: CASRQGRGDSPLHF
abundance: once; j_gene: TRBJ1-4; d_gene: .; v_gene: TRBV18; CDR3nt: TGTGCCAGCTCGAGGGGGGGTTCAGATGAAAAACTGTTTTTT; CDR3aa: CASSRGGSDEKLFF
abundance: once; j_gene: TRBJ2-5; d_gene: .; v_gene: TRBV7-3; CDR3nt: TGTGCCAGCAGCTTAAGCCCAGTCACCGAACAGTACTTC; CDR3aa: CASSLSPVTEQYF
abundance: few; j_gene: TRBJ1-2; d_gene: TRBD1; v_gene: TRBV28; CDR3nt: TGTGCCAGCAGGAAGACAGGGGACCACTATGGCTACACCTTC; CDR3aa: CASRKTGDHYGYTF
abundance: few; j_gene: TRBJ1-2; d_gene: .; v_gene: TRBV5-4; CDR3nt: TGTGCCAGCAGCGCAGGATTGTGGGGCTACACCTTC; CDR3aa: CASSAGLWGYTF
abundance: .; j_gene: TRBJ2-2; d_gene: TRBD1; v_gene: TRBV4-3; CDR3nt: TGCGCCAGCAGCCCACGGACAGGAAACACCGGGGAGCTGTTTTTT; CDR3aa: CASSPRTGNTGELFF
abundance: .; j_gene: TRBJ2-7; d_gene: TRBD1; v_gene: TRBV2; CDR3nt: TGTGCCAGCATTAGAGGACAGGGGTTCTACGAGCAGTACTTC; CDR3aa: CASIRGQGFYEQYF
abundance: .; j_gene: TRBJ1-1; d_gene: TRBD1; v_gene: TRBV25-1; CDR3nt: TGTGCCAGCAGTTCGACAGGGCCGGGGGTTGGCGCCACTGAAGCTTTCTTT; CDR3aa: CASSSTGPGVGATEAFF
abundance: few; j_gene: TRBJ2-5; d_gene: TRBD1; v_gene: TRBV18; CDR3nt: TGTGCCAGCTCACCAAGTAGGACAGGGCTGGCGACCCAGTACTTC; CDR3aa: CASSPSRTGLATQYF
abundance: few; j_gene: TRBJ2-7; d_gene: TRBD2; v_gene: TRBV9; CDR3nt: TGTGCCAGCAGCGCCGGGACTAGCGGGAGGGCCATTTACGAGCAGTACTTC; CDR3aa: CASSAGTSGRAIYEQYF
abundance: once; j_gene: TRBJ2-5; d_gene: .; v_gene: TRBV10-3; CDR3nt: TGTGCCATCAGTCAGGGACTTGACCAAGAGACCCAGTACTTC; CDR3aa: CAISQGLDQETQYF
abundance: .; j_gene: TRBJ2-7; d_gene: .; v_gene: TRBV5-1; CDR3nt: TGCGCCAGCAGTGGCCAGGCCTCTTCCTACGAGCAGTACTTC; CDR3aa: CASSGQASSYEQYF
abundance: few; j_gene: TRBJ1-2; d_gene: TRBD1; v_gene: TRBV5-1; CDR3nt: TGCGCCAGCAGCTTGCCGCTGCCTGAGGGGGCTGCCTATGGCTACACCTTC; CDR3aa: CASSLPLPEGAAYGYTF
abundance: .; j_gene: TRBJ2-2; d_gene: TRBD1; v_gene: TRBV9; CDR3nt: TGTGCCAGCAGCGCCACGGGACAGGGTTCCACCGGGGAGCTGTTTTTT; CDR3aa: CASSATGQGSTGELFF
abundance: .; j_gene: TRBJ2-1; d_gene: .; v_gene: TRBV11-2; CDR3nt: TGTGCCAGCAGCTTAGTCGGGGGGCGAAACAATGAGCAGTTCTTC; CDR3aa: CASSLVGGRNNEQFF